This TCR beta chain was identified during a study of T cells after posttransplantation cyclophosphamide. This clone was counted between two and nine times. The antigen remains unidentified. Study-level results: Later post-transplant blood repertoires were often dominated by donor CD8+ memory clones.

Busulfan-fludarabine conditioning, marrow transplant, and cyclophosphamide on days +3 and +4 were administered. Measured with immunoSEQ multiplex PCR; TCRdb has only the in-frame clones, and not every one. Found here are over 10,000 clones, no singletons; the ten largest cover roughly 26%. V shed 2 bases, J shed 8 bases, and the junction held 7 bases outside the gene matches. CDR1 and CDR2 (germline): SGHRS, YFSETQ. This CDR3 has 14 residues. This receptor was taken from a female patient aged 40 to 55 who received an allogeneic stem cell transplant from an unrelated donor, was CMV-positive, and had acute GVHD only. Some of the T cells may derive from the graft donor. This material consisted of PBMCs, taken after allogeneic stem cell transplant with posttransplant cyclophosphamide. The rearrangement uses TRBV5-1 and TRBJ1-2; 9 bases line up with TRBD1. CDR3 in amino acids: CASSLQGAEVGYTF. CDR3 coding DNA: TGCGCCAGCAGCTTACAGGGGGCCGAGGTCGGCTACACCTTC.